These 15 T cell receptor beta chains originate from one sample sequenced in a study of blood T cell repertoires in COVID-19 (dated by TCRdb to the early 2020s). The protocol used for the library was the immunoSEQ multiplex PCR assay. As stored in TCRdb, this immuneACCESS dataset retains in-frame rearrangements with V and J assigned. A fraction of the clones does not appear; measured against another copy, unresolved V genes explain less than half of the discrepancy, and the remainder lacks a known reason. Recorded for this sample are 200,000 to 250,000 clones; over 70% of them occurred a single time. Together, the top ten hold less than 7% of the sample. The specimen was peripheral blood. The receptors derive from an older woman with acute or convalescent COVID-19.

This clone was counted once. In nucleotides, the CDR3 is TGTGCCAGCTCACCGCAACAGGGACCGAACACTGAAGCTTTCTTT. It specifies CASSPQQGPNTEAFF. The chain couples TRBV18 to TRBJ1-1, with a weak D call TRBD1 (6 bases). Trimming took 3 bases from V and 1 from J, leaving 12 bases between them. CDR3 length: 15 residues. The germline V gene has CDR1 KGHSH and CDR2 LQKENI.

J is TRBJ2-5 and V is TRBV29-1; 10 bases are shared with TRBD1. With V trimmed by 6 bases and J by 2 bases, 6 bases remained unmatched. The CDR3 extends over 14 amino acids. Germline lookup yields CDR1 SQVTM and CDR2 ANQGSEA. CDR3 protein: CSVTGGGVQETQYF. In nucleotides, the CDR3 is TGCAGCGTGACAGGGGGCGGAGTGCAAGAGACCCAGTACTTC.

This chain uses TRBV12-3 or TRBV12-4 with TRBJ1-1; D is uncertain. The CDR3 is 13 residues long. V lost 2 bases and J 0 bases, leaving 4 bases between the germline ends. The CDR3 nucleotides read TGTGCCAGCAGTTTACTAGTGAACACTGAAGCTTTCTTT. The encoded protein is CASSLLVNTEAFF.

The rearrangement uses TRBV10-3 and TRBJ1-6; 8 positions agree with TRBD1. This CDR3 contains 14 residues. The germline V gene has CDR1 ENHRY and CDR2 SYGVKD. The J segment lost 8 bases and the V segment lost 4 bases, leaving 4 bases of the junction unmatched. The CDR3 sequence is CAISVGQGHSPLHF. The CDR3 DNA sequence: TGTGCCATCAGTGTAGGACAGGGCCATTCACCCCTCCACTTT.

This chain links TRBV2 with TRBJ1-6, with a weak D call TRBD1 (6 bases). There are 15 residues in the CDR3. Germline V CDR1 and CDR2: SNHLY, FYNNEI. Trimming left V 4 bases short and J 7 bases short, with 14 bases between. DNA of the CDR3: TGTGCCAGCAGTGTCAGGGGAACAGGGAATTCACCCCTCCACTTT. This sequence encodes CASSVRGTGNSPLHF.

The chain carries TRBV7-9 and TRBJ2-1; 9 bases align to TRBD2. Germline CDR1 SEHNR, CDR2 FQNEAQ (reference sequence). CDR3 length equals 16 residues. Unmatched junction bases numbered 8, after V lost 1 base and J lost 7 bases. For the CDR3, the DNA is TGTGCCAGCAGCTTAGTTAACGGGACTAGCTTAAATGAGCAGTTCTTC. Its protein is CASSLVNGTSLNEQFF.

The chain combines TRBV30 with TRBJ2-2, with 9 bases matching TRBD2. CDR1 and CDR2 from the germline V gene are GTSNPN and SVGIG (reference sequence). The CDR3 covers 15 residues. Losses at the gene ends were 1 base for V and 5 bases for J; bases not matched to a gene: 5. The CDR3 loop reads CAWSGLAGVTGELFF. CDR3 nucleotides: TGTGCCTGGAGTGGGTTAGCGGGAGTTACCGGGGAGCTGTTTTTT. Complete variable domain (other parts from reference TRBV30 and TRBJ2-2): SQTIHQWPATLVQPVGSPLSLECTVEGTSNPNLYWYRQAAGRGLQLLFYSVGIGQISSEVPQNLSASRPQDRQFILSSKKLLLSDSGFYLCAWSGLAGVTGELFFGEGSRLTVL.

V gene TRBV5-1 combines with J gene TRBJ2-3; 7 bases are shared with TRBD1. The CDR3 has 14 amino acids. After removal of 7 bases from V and 8 bases from J, the junction contained 13 bases not matched to a gene. The germline V gene encodes CDR1 SGHRS and CDR2 YFSETQ. CDR3 sequence: CASFPGTVIGTQYF. The CDR3 nucleotides read TGCGCCAGCTTCCCGGGGACAGTTATCGGTACGCAGTATTTT. The entire variable domain, with the rest obtained from reference TRBV5-1 and TRBJ2-3, is as follows: KAGVTQTPRYLIKTRGQQVTLSCSPISGHRSVSWYQQTPGQGLQFLFEYFSETQRNKGNFPGRFSGRQFSNSRSEMNVSTLELGDSALYLCASFPGTVIGTQYFGPGTRLTVL.

The V and J genes are TRBV18 and TRBJ1-3, with 7 bases aligning to TRBD1. CDR1 is KGHSH, CDR2 LQKENI, per germline. V shed 4 bases, J shed 0 bases, and the junction held 0 bases outside the gene matches. The CDR3 length is 14 residues. CDR3 nucleotides: TGTGCCAGCTCACGGGACAGCTCTGGAAACACCATATATTTT. Protein: CASSRDSSGNTIYF.

The chain recombines TRBV3-1 (or the pseudogene TRBV3-2) with TRBJ2-7; 9 positions match TRBD2. Germline trimming cut 1 base from V and 7 bases from J; bases unmatched to any gene: 14. The CDR3 length is 17 residues. Germline CDR1 is LGHDT and CDR2 is YNNKEL (reference sequence). This chain's CDR3 is CASSQGMGFGLAGEQYF. CDR3 DNA sequence: TGTGCCAGCAGCCAAGGCATGGGTTTCGGCCTAGCGGGAGAGCAGTACTTC.

This clone was counted once. The chain couples TRBV6-6 to TRBJ2-1; 9 nucleotides align to TRBD1. CDR3 length equals 16 residues. V lost 5 bases and J lost 0; bases outside the gene matches: 5. Germline CDR1 and CDR2: MNHNY and SVGAGI (reference sequence). The CDR3 nucleotides are TGTGCCAGCAGTCAGCCGGGACAGGGCTCCTACAATGAGCAGTTCTTC. It is translated as CASSQPGQGSYNEQFF.

The V and J genes are TRBV4-2 and TRBJ2-1, with 9 bases identical to TRBD2. CDR3 length: 16 amino acids. The V gene's germline CDR1 is LGHNA and CDR2 YNFKEQ. V was clipped by 4 bases and J by 4 bases; unmatched bases: 8. CDR3 in DNA: TGTGCCAGCAGCCGTTCCGGGACTAGCTCATACAATGAGCAGTTCTTC. Residues: CASSRSGTSSYNEQFF.

The chain is built from TRBV15 and TRBJ2-1; no clear D. This CDR3 has 16 amino acids. V dropped 0 bases and J dropped 3 bases, with 12 bases sitting between them. CDR1 LNHNV and CDR2 YYDKDF come from the germline V gene (reference sequence). This CDR3 is CATSRDWADNYNEQFF. The CDR3 DNA sequence: TGTGCCACCAGCAGAGATTGGGCAGACAACTACAATGAGCAGTTCTTC.

V and J are TRBV28 and TRBJ1-3, with 7 bases that match TRBD1. Germline V gene lookup returns CDR1 MDHEN and CDR2 SYDVKM. CDR3 length: 13 residues. V shed 3 bases and J 9 bases; nucleotides not matched to a gene: 5. The DNA of the CDR3 is TGTGCCAGCAGTTTGAGAAGGGGGCTCACCATATATTTT. It yields the protein CASSLRRGLTIYF.

This clone was found a few times. The V call is TRBV28, the J call TRBJ1-6, with 7 bases that match TRBD1. V lost 6 bases and J lost 9; bases outside the gene matches: 8. CDR1 and CDR2 (germline): MDHEN, SYDVKM. CDR3 length: 14 residues. Here the CDR3 DNA reads TGTGCCAGCAGGCGGACAGGACCGACTTCACCCCTCCACTTT. Translation gives CASRRTGPTSPLHF. The full variable domain, with the rest looked up from reference TRBV28 and TRBJ1-6, is DVKVTQSSRYLVKRTGEKVFLECVQDMDHENMFWYRQDPGLGLRLIYFSYDVKMKEKGDIPEGYSVSREKKERFSLILESASTNQTSMYLCASRRTGPTSPLHFGNGTRLTVT.